This T cell receptor beta chain was sequenced during a study of long-term antiretroviral therapy in people with HIV (dated by TCRdb to 2021 to 2024). About the investigation overall: Collection of the earliest samples took place about a decade ahead of the 2015 WHO recommendation for immediate ART, at a time when ART was typically delayed until CD4 counts fell. Of the 30 participants with HIV, 10 to 11 were female. No cross-contamination during QIAcube processing was seen in test extractions of a monoclonal T-cell line run alongside 25 to 35 polyclonal samples. A retrospective serial study tested whether changes in peripheral blood TRB repertoire composition and diversity were associated with ART initiation and durable HIV suppression. A total of 192 cryopreserved PBMC samples were contributed to the cohort by 30 adults with confirmed HIV infection, with samples collected serially over a mean of approximately six years (range 1-12). On the study overall, not on this receptor specifically: Limited PBMC availability meant only the TCR beta chain was sequenced, without alpha chain pairing. The samples span the years 2004 to 2017, and the ART regimens used at that time may not be as effective as current regimens. Expanded TRB clones identified before ART initiation dominated the repertoire at all time points, although this dominance fluctuated and declined in many PLHIV after ART. Because cell numbers in pre-ART samples were limited, unsorted PBMC were profiled instead of sorted CD4+ and CD8+ T cells. HIV repertoires had narrower CDR3 length ranges than controls, and the network structure suggested an antigen-experienced repertoire that shifted only slightly toward naive after ART. ART initiation was associated with a significant increase in TRB diversity, but diversity stayed significantly below transplant donor controls even after long-term ART. Inferences about post-ART repertoire changes were limited because no data were available on ART adherence, viral resistance or therapy changes.

V drops 2 bases and J drops 1 base, leaving 6 bases in between. Its CDR3 holds 14 amino acids, cysteine through phenylalanine. Just the 42-base CDR3 DNA is kept, in frame starting at base 1. CDR1 and CDR2 are drawn from the germline V gene: KGHSH, LQKENI. Inclusion was restricted to participants for whom at least one PBMC sample before ART initiation and at least two post-ART samples were available. All participants with HIV were treated in the United States of America. Before DNA extraction, cryopreserved samples of roughly 1-11 million PBMC were thawed and then washed. At the time of the earliest PBMC sample for each participant with HIV, ages ranged from roughly 23 to 60 years. PBMC samples from each participant spanned 1-4 timepoints before ART initiation and 2-8 timepoints after ART initiation, with a median of 7 samples. For every participant, serial HIV viral load, CD4+ T-cell count, ART history and demographic data were obtained. Genomic DNA was extracted from unsorted PBMC with a Qiagen kit on a QIAcube, processed in batches of 12 samples.

A note on this clone: Its antigen is unknown. Within one base of it there is no much larger clone, and no base qualities were kept.

Sequencing of the TRB variable region was done with the immunoSEQ hsTCRB v3.0 assay at survey level resolution. The target sequencing depth for TRB was roughly 35,000-55,000 T-cell genomes per sample. TRB libraries were pooled and sequenced on an Illumina MiSeq using a v3 150-cycle kit. On the authors' methods: Repertoire analysis was run in R within a reproducible Nextflow workflow that covered QC, data transformation and analysis. LymphoSeq2, an R package for AIRR-Seq data exploration, was used to implement custom analyses. A handful of samples that produced fewer than 5000 total TRB sequences were removed, so some 180 HIV repertoires were analyzed. Of the 180 to 200 retained HIV repertoires, almost 60 were collected before and around 130 after ART initiation. Repertoires were downsampled to 5000 TRB nucleotide sequences, with summary statistics averaged over 100 downsampling iterations. The analysis kept only TRB sequences whose CDR3 regions were at least seven amino acids long. Diversity was measured with a Shannon entropy-derived clonality score and the Gini coefficient. Repertoire networks linked the top 5000 CDR3 amino acid sequences whenever two sequences differed by an edit distance of one. Antigen specificity groups and MHC restriction were predicted for TRB CDR3 amino acid sequences with GLIPH2. To flag known associations with CMV, EBV, HIV or tissue antigens, CDR3 amino acid sequences were compared against VDJdb and McPAS-TCR. Pre-ART, post-ART and control groups were compared with Wilcoxon signed-rank tests and Holm-Bonferroni correction. TCRdb stores this immuneACCESS table with in-frame sequences only. Part of the clones is absent; in the studies checked, under half of the shortfall reflects unresolved V genes, and no reason is known for the rest. D and trimming were read from the DNA, whereas the V and J calls and clone size are those reported in that table. The sample has around 20,000 clones on record, 90% to 95% of them singletons. The ten largest account for 9.5% to 10% of the sample.

Specimen: unsorted PBMCs, collected 3 years after starting antiretroviral therapy. This clonotype was obtained from a man aged 45-65 years with HIV. The chain is assembled from TRBV18 and TRBJ2-1; the D segment could be TRBD2, given 5 matching bases. The CDR3 amino acid sequence is: CASSPGESYNEQFF. The nucleotide sequence is TGTGCCAGCTCACCAGGGGAGTCCTACAATGAGCAGTTCTTC.